These 24 T cell receptor beta chains were all obtained from the same sample, sequenced in a study of CD8+ T cells in alopecia areata (dated by TCRdb to the late 2010s). The label giving this sample's time point can be read as: about 25 weeks on oral tofacitinib. Reading the label with the study, this specimen's treatment or condition is: oral pan-JAK inhibitor, 5-10 mg twice daily. Receptor amplification or capture employed the immunoSEQ multiplex PCR assay. For TCR sequencing, RNA was extracted from every sample and reverse transcribed into cDNA to serve as template. Sourced from immuneACCESS, this table was stored by TCRdb with only in-frame sequences that have V and J called. A share of the clones is absent; for the studies checked, an unresolved V gene accounts for under half, and the remainder has no known explanation. The sample has nearly 200,000 clones on record, over 45% of them singletons. The ten largest clones capture under 7% of the sample.

The sequencing here drew on CD4+ T cells sorted from blood, taken at week 24, from a patient treated with tofacitinib. Receptors were obtained from a human donor with alopecia areata.

This clone has only a few counts. The CDR3 DNA follows: TGCGCCAGCAGCCAAGATCTTCCGGGTCAGGCCGGGGAGCTGTTTTTT. It codes for CASSQDLPGQAGELFF. This chain connects TRBV4-1 to TRBJ2-2; D unclear. V dropped 0 bases and J dropped 6 bases, with 14 bases sitting between them. The CDR3 contains 16 residues. Germline loops: CDR1 MGHRA, CDR2 YSYEKL.

The chain couples TRBV7-2 to TRBJ1-2; TRBD1 matches 8 bases. CDR1 is SGHTA, CDR2 FQGNSA, per germline. Germline trimming cut 5 bases from V and 8 bases from J; bases unmatched to any gene: 10. The CDR3 has 14 amino acids. CDR3 protein: CASSPRTGQEGYTF. CDR3 nucleotide sequence: TGTGCCAGCAGCCCCCGGACAGGGCAGGAGGGCTACACCTTC. Complete variable domain (other parts from reference TRBV7-2 and TRBJ1-2): GAGVSQSPSNKVTEKGKDVELRCDPISGHTALYWYRQSLGQGLEFLIYFQGNSAPDKSGLPSDRFSAERTGGSVSTLTIQRTQQEDSAVYLCASSPRTGQEGYTFGSGTRLTVV.

The CDR3 is CASSYGQNEQFF. Here the CDR3 DNA reads TGCGCCAGCAGCTATGGACAGAATGAGCAGTTCTTC. The rearrangement uses TRBV5-1 and TRBJ2-1; a possible D gene is TRBD1 (6 bases). CDR1 is SGHRS, CDR2 YFSETQ, per germline. Trimming cost V 3 bases and J 7 bases, with 8 bases left between them. CDR3 size: 12 residues.

The chain carries TRBV7-2 and TRBJ2-3; no clear D gene. In germline, CDR1 is SGHTA, CDR2 FQGNSA. CDR3 size: 13 residues. V lost 5 bases to trimming and J lost 5 bases, with 11 bases between them. CDR3 DNA sequence: TGTGCCAGCAGCGTTCCCCGATTAGATACGCAGTATTTT. Protein: CASSVPRLDTQYF.

The chain employs TRBV6-1 and TRBJ1-5, with 7 bases lining up with TRBD1. V was pared by 4 bases and J by 4 bases, with 1 base of the junction left unmatched. Germline V gene sequence: CDR1 MNHNS, CDR2 SASEGT. The CDR3 length is 13 residues. CDR3 region: CASSAQGNQPQHF. DNA for the CDR3: TGTGCCAGCAGTGCACAGGGGAATCAGCCCCAGCATTTT.

The chain employs TRBV5-1 and TRBJ2-5; 9 bases are a match to TRBD2. The germline CDR1 and CDR2 sequences are SGHRS and YFSETQ. This CDR3 is built from 14 residues. The ends lost 4 bases at V and 1 base at J; junction bases unmatched: 2. The CDR3 region is CASSPTSGQETQYF. The CDR3 nucleotides read TGCGCCAGCAGCCCGACTAGCGGCCAAGAGACCCAGTACTTC.

This clone was seen once. This chain connects TRBV6-5 to TRBJ1-2; 11 nucleotides line up with TRBD1. V lost 7 bases to trimming and J lost 8 bases; unmatched junction nucleotides: 9. Germline CDR1 reads MNHEY; CDR2 reads SVGAGI. The CDR3 is made up of 14 amino acids. CDR3 nucleotide sequence: TGTGCCAGCAAAATTGGACAGGGGGCCCGGGGCTACACCTTC. Residues: CASKIGQGARGYTF.

This clone came up a few times. This sequence joins TRBV7-2 and TRBJ2-2; D uncertain. V lost 1 base and J lost 1, with 10 bases in between. The CDR3 length is 16 residues. Germline assignment: CDR1 SGHTA and CDR2 FQGNSA. CDR3 nucleotides: TGTGCCAGCAGCTTAGAGGCAGCCCAGAACACCGGGGAGCTGTTTTTT. Translated: CASSLEAAQNTGELFF.

This clone was picked up one time. V usage is TRBV27 and J usage is TRBJ2-2, with 7 nucleotides matching TRBD2. The ends lost 7 bases at V and 2 bases at J; junction bases unmatched: 10. The CDR3 runs 16 residues. Per the germline V gene, CDR1 is MNHEY and CDR2 is SMNVEV (reference sequence). CDR3 DNA: TGTGCCAGCACCCCAGTGGGACTACCCAACACCGGGGAGCTGTTTTTT. Amino acid sequence: CASTPVGLPNTGELFF.

The V gene is TRBV28, the J gene TRBJ2-5; D may be TRBD1 (5 bases). Germline lookup yields CDR1 MDHEN and CDR2 SYDVKM. V lost 5 bases and J lost 2, with 12 bases in between. The CDR3 consists of 14 residues. CDR3 amino acids: CASSLVGLQETQYF. CDR3 sequence (DNA): TGTGCCAGCAGTCTTGTGGGGCTTCAAGAGACCCAGTACTTC.

CDR3 amino acids: CASSTQRNTEAFF. For the CDR3, the DNA is TGTGCCTCAAGTACCCAGCGGAACACTGAAGCTTTCTTT. This chain links TRBV30 with TRBJ1-1; no definite D call. Germline values: CDR1 GTSNPN, CDR2 SVGIG (reference sequence). V was cut by 7 bases and J by 1 base, with 13 bases left in between. The length of the CDR3 is 13 residues.

The gene calls are TRBV7-2 and TRBJ2-1, with a possible D match to TRBD2 (7 bases). V was cut by 5 bases and J by 8 bases, with 22 bases left in between. Germline V gene data show CDR1 as SGHTA and CDR2 as FQGNSA. The CDR3 runs 16 residues. The CDR3 region has the DNA TGTGCCAGCAGCCCCCGCCTGGCGGAGGGGGGGGATGAGCAGTTCTTC. Its translation is CASSPRLAEGGDEQFF.

The chain recombines TRBV30 with TRBJ1-3; D call uncertain. The length of the CDR3 is 16 residues. Trimming pared 0 bases from V and 4 bases from J, leaving 16 bases between. Germline V CDR1 and CDR2: GTSNPN, SVGIG (reference sequence). The CDR3: CAWSVREGTLGNTIYF. The CDR3 bases are TGTGCCTGGAGTGTACGGGAGGGAACCCTCGGAAACACCATATATTTT.

This chain joins TRBV4-1 and TRBJ1-2; D uncertain. Germline loops: CDR1 MGHRA, CDR2 YSYEKL. The CDR3 is 15 residues long. Trimming stripped 0 bases from V and 1 base from J, with 9 bases between. CDR3 loop: CASSQETLSNYGYTF. CDR3 sequence (DNA): TGCGCCAGCAGCCAAGAAACTCTTAGTAACTATGGCTACACCTTC.

The chain has TRBV9 and TRBJ2-2; 10 positions agree with TRBD1. The CDR3 sequence is 15 residues long. V was pared by 3 bases and J by 6 bases, with 5 bases of the junction left unmatched. Germline lookup yields CDR1 SGDLS and CDR2 YYNGEE. The CDR3 is CASSAAGTGAGELFF. The CDR3 DNA follows: TGTGCCAGCAGCGCGGCCGGGACAGGGGCCGGGGAGCTGTTTTTT.

The rearrangement uses TRBV7-9 and TRBJ1-1; D is perhaps TRBD1 (5 bases). The CDR3 contains 11 residues. Germline loops: CDR1 SEHNR, CDR2 FQNEAQ (reference sequence). Trimming shortened V by 3 bases and J by 7 bases, and 6 bases separated the two germline ends. For the CDR3, the DNA is TGTGCCAGCAGCTTGGGGGATGAAGCTTTCTTT. Residues: CASSLGDEAFF. The full variable domain, rest sourced from reference TRBV7-9 and TRBJ1-1, is DTGVSQNPRHKITKRGQNVTFRCDPISEHNRLYWYRQTLGQGPEFLTYFQNEAQLEKSRLLSDRFSAERPKGSFSTLEIQRTEQGDSAMYLCASSLGDEAFFGQGTRLTVV.

As to this clone: Other DNA sequences in the sample encode the same CDR3. The rearrangement joins TRBV14 to TRBJ2-5, with a possible D match to TRBD2 (6 bases). The CDR3 runs to 15 residues. CDR1 SGHDN and CDR2 FVKESK come from the germline V gene. Deletions cut 3 bases from V and 0 bases from J, with 11 bases between. CDR3 sequence: CASSQVGRNQETQYF. The CDR3 nucleotides read TGTGCCAGCAGCCAGGTGGGGAGGAACCAAGAGACCCAGTACTTC.

This chain joins TRBV6-6 and TRBJ2-7, with TRBD1 matching over 9 bases. Trimming at V came to 6 bases and at J to 4 bases, leaving 7 bases not matched to a gene. Germline V gives CDR1 MNHNY, CDR2 SVGAGI (reference sequence). CDR3 size: 14 residues. The CDR3 DNA follows: TGTGCCAGCAGCGTACAGGGGGCGCGATACGAGCAGTACTTC. It is translated as CASSVQGARYEQYF.

CDR3 in DNA: TGTGCCAGCAGCCGAGAAGCGGTCCAAGAGACCCAGTACTTC. Its protein product is CASSREAVQETQYF. The rearrangement links TRBV7-7 to TRBJ2-5; D is perhaps TRBD2 (5 bases). Trimming left V 5 bases short and J 1 base short, with 11 bases between. This CDR3 comprises 14 residues. The germline gives CDR1 SSHAT, CDR2 FNYEAQ (reference sequence).

This chain's CDR3 is CASRFSLGTTAYEQYF. CDR3 in DNA: TGTGCCAGCAGATTCTCACTCGGGACTACGGCCTACGAGCAGTACTTC. The rearrangement uses TRBV27 and TRBJ2-7; 7 nucleotides agree with TRBD2. The CDR3 runs to 16 residues. Unmatched junction bases numbered 13, after V lost 6 bases and J lost 2 bases. Germline CDR1 MNHEY, CDR2 SMNVEV (reference sequence).

The chain joins TRBV27 to TRBJ2-7; D is possibly TRBD1 or TRBD2 (6 bases each). Trimming took off 7 bases at V and 4 bases at J, with 14 bases between the two ends. The CDR3 length is 13 residues. Germline loops: CDR1 MNHEY, CDR2 SMNVEV (reference sequence). The CDR3 coding sequence is TGTGCCAGCACCGGAACAGGGAGGTACGAGCAGTACTTC. Its protein product is CASTGTGRYEQYF.

This clone showed up just a few times. The chain joins TRBV4-3 to TRBJ1-4, with D tentatively TRBD1 (6 bases). The V gene's germline CDR1 is LGHNA and CDR2 YSLEER. The CDR3 spans 16 residues. The V end was cut by 1 base, the J end by 7 bases, with 16 bases between. The CDR3 DNA reads as TGCGCCAGCAGCCAAGTGGAAGGGGGGGCGGTTGAAAAACTGTTTTTT. It codes for CASSQVEGGAVEKLFF.

In its sample, this clone was seen a few times. The chain has TRBV5-4 and TRBJ1-4; D is undetermined. V dropped 1 base and J dropped 4 bases, with 5 bases sitting between them. The CDR3 extends over 13 amino acids. Germline V CDR1 and CDR2: SGHNT, YYREEE (reference sequence). The CDR3 sequence: CASSLSGNEKLFF. Written as DNA, the CDR3 is TGTGCCAGCAGCTTGTCCGGTAATGAAAAACTGTTTTTT.

The chain carries TRBV18 and TRBJ2-1; tentative D call: TRBD2 (6 bases). Germline V gene data show CDR1 as KGHSH and CDR2 as LQKENI. The V end lost 6 bases, the J end lost 5 bases, and 14 bases lay between the germline ends. The CDR3 is made up of 14 amino acids. As DNA, the CDR3 is TGTGCCAGCTCGCGAGGCGGGGTAAACAATGAGCAGTTCTTC. Translated, it gives CASSRGGVNNEQFF. Full variable domain (remainder filled in from reference TRBV18 and TRBJ2-1): NAGVMQNPRHLVRRRGQEARLRCSPMKGHSHVYWYRQLPEEGLKFMVYLQKENIIDESGMPKERFSAEFPKEGPSILRIQQVVRGDSAAYFCASSRGGVNNEQFFGPGTRLTVL.